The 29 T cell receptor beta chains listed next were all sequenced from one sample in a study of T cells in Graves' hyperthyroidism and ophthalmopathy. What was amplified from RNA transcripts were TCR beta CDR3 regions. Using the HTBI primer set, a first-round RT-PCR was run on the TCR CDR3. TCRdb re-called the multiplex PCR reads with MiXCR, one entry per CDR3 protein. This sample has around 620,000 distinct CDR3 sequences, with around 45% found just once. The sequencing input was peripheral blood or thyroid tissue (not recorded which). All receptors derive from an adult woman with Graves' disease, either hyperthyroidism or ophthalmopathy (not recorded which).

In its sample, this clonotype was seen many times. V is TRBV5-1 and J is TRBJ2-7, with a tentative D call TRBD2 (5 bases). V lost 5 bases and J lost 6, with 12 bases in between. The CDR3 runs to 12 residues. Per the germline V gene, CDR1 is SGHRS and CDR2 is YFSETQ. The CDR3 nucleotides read TGCGCCAGCAGATTGTCGGGGTTCGAGCAGTACTTC. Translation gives CASRLSGFEQYF.

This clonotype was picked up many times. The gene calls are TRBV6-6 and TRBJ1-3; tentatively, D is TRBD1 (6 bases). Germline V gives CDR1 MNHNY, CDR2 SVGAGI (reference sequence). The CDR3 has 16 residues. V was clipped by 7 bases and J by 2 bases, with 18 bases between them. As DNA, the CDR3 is TGTGCCAGCAATCGTCCGGGACATCAAACTGGAAACACCATATATTTT. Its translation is CASNRPGHQTGNTIYF.

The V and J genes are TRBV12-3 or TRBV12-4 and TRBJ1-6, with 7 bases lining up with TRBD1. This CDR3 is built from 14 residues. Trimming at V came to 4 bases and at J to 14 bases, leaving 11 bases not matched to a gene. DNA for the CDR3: TGTGCCAGCAGTTCTACAGGGGCCAGGGGGGCCCTCCACTTT. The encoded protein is CASSSTGARGALHF.

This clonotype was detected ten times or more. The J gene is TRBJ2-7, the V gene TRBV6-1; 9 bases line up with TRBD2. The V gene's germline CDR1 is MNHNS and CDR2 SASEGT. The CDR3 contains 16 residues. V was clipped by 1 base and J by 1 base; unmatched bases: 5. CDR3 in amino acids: CASSEGPSGASYEQYF. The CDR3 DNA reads TGTGCCAGCAGTGAAGGGCCTAGCGGGGCTTCCTACGAGCAGTACTTC.

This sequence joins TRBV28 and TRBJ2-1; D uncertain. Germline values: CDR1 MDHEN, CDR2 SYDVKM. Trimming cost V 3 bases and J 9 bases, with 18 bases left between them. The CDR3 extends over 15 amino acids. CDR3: CASSFGRGYNGEQFF. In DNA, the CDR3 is TGTGCCAGCAGTTTTGGCAGAGGATACAATGGTGAGCAGTTCTTC.

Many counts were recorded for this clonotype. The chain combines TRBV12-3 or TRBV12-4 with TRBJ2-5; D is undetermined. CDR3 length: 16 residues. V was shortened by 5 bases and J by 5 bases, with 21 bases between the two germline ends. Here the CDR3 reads CASSLPTLGPSETQYF. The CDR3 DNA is TGTGCCAGCAGTCTCCCGACATTGGGCCCAAGCGAGACCCAGTACTTC.

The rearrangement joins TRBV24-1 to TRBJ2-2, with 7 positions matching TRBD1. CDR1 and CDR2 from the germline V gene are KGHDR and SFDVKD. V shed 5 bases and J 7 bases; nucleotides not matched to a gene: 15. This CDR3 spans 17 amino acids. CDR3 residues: CATSAVGQANTGGELFF. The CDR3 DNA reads TGTGCCACCAGTGCCGTCGGACAGGCGAACACCGGCGGGGAGCTGTTTTTT.

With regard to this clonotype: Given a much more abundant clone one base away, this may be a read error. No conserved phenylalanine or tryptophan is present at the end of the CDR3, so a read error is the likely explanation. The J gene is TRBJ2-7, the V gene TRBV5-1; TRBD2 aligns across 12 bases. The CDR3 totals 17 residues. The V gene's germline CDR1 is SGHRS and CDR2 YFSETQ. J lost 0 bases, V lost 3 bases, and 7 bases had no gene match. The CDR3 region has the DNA TGCGCCAGCAGCTCGCACGGACTAGCGGGAATCTCCTACGAGCAGTACTGC. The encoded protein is CASSSHGLAGISYEQYC.

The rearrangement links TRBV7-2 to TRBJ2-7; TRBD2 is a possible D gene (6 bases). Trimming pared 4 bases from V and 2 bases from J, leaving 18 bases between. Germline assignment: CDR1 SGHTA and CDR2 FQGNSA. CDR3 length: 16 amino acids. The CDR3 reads CASSSRMGGGTYEQYF. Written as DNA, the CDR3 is TGTGCCAGCAGCTCAAGGATGGGGGGTGGCACCTACGAGCAGTACTTC.

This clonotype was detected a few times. Here the CDR3 reads CASSRGLAAPLGRETQYF. In nucleotides, the CDR3 is TGTGCCAGCAGCCGTGGACTAGCGGCTCCGCTGGGAAGGGAGACCCAGTACTTC. The chain couples TRBV4-2 to TRBJ2-5; 10 bases match TRBD2. The ends lost 4 bases at V and 5 bases at J; junction bases unmatched: 16. This CDR3 contains 18 residues. The germline CDR1 and CDR2 sequences are LGHNA and YNFKEQ.

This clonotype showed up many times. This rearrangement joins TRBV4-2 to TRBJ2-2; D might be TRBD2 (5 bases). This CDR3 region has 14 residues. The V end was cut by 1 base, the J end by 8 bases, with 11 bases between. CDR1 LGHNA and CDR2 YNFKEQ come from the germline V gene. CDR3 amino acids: CASSQVGGLGELFF. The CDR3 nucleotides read TGTGCCAGCAGCCAAGTGGGTGGACTGGGGGAGCTGTTTTTT.

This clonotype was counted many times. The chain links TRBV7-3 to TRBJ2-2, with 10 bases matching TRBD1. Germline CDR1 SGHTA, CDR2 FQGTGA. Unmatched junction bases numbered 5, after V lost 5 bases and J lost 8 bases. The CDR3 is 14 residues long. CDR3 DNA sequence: TGTGCCAGCAGCACCGGGACAGGGGTGGGGGAGCTGTTTTTT. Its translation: CASSTGTGVGELFF.

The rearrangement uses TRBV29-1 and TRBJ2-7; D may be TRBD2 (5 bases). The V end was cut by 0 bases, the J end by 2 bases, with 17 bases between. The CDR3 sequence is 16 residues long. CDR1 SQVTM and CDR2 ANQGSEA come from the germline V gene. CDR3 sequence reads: CSVEDRFRTEPYEQYF. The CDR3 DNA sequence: TGCAGCGTTGAAGATCGGTTCAGGACTGAGCCCTACGAGCAGTACTTC.

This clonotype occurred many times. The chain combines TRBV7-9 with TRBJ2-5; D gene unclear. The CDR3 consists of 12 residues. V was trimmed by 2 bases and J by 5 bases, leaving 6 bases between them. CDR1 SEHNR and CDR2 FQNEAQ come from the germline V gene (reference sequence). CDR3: CASSLKGETQYF. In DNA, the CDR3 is TGTGCCAGCAGCTTAAAAGGCGAGACCCAGTACTTC. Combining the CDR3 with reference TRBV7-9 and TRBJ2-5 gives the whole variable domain DTGVSQNPRHKITKRGQNVTFRCDPISEHNRLYWYRQTLGQGPEFLTYFQNEAQLEKSRLLSDRFSAERPKGSFSTLEIQRTEQGDSAMYLCASSLKGETQYFGPGTRLLVL.

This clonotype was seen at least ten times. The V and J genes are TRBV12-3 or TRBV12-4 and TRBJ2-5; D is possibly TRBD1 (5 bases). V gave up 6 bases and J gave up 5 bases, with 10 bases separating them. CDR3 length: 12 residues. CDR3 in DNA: TGTGCCAGCAGCTGGGGCGGTGAGACCCAGTACTTC. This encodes CASSWGGETQYF.

The CDR3 DNA reads as TGTGCCAGCAGCTTGTTACTAGCGGGAGGCGGGACCCAGTACTTC. Amino acids: CASSLLLAGGGTQYF. The chain is built from TRBV7-2 and TRBJ2-5, with 12 nucleotides matching TRBD2. V was pared by 3 bases and J by 7 bases, with 6 bases of the junction left unmatched. The V gene's germline CDR1 is SGHTA and CDR2 FQGNSA. This CDR3 contains 15 residues.

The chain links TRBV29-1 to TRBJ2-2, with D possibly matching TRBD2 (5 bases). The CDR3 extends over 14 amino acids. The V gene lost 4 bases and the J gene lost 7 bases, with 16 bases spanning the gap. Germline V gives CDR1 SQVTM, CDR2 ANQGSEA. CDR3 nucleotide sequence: TGCAGCGTTGTAGTTCAGGACTTGGGCGGGGAGCTGTTTTTT. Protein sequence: CSVVVQDLGGELFF.

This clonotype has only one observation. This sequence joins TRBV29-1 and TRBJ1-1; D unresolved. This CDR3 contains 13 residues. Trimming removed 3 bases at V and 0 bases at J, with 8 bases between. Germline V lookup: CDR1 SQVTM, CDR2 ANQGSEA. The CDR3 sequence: CSVDDGVNTEAFF. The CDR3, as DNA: TGCAGCGTTGATGACGGTGTGAACACTGAAGCTTTCTTT.

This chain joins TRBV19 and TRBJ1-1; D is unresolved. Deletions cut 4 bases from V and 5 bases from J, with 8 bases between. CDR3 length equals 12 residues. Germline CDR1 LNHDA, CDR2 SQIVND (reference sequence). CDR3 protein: CASSNWVTEAFF. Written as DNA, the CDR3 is TGTGCCAGTAGTAACTGGGTAACTGAAGCTTTCTTT. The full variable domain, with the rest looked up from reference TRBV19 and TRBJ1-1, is DGGITQSPKYLFRKEGQNVTLSCEQNLNHDAMYWYRQDPGQGLRLIYYSQIVNDFQKGDIAEGYSVSREKKESFPLTVTSAQKNPTAFYLCASSNWVTEAFFGQGTRLTVV.

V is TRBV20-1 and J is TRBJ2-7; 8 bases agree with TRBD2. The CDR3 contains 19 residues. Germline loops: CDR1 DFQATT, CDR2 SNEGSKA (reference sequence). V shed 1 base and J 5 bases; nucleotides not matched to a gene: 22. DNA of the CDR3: TGCAGTGCTAGAGTTGTGACTAGCCGTAGCGGGATATTGTGCGACGAGCAGTACTTC. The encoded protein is CSARVVTSRSGILCDEQYF.

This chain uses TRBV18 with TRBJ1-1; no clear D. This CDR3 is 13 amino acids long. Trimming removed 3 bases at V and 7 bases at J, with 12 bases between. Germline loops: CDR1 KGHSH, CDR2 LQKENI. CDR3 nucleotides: TGTGCCAGCTCACCCCAGCCCGCGGGTGAAGCTTTCTTT. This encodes CASSPQPAGEAFF.

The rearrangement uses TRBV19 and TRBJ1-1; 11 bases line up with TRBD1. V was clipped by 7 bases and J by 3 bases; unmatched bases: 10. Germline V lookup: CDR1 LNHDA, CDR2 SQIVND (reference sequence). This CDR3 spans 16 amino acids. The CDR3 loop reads CASKIGTGGLHTEAFF. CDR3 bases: TGTGCCAGTAAAATTGGGACAGGGGGTTTACACACTGAAGCTTTCTTT.

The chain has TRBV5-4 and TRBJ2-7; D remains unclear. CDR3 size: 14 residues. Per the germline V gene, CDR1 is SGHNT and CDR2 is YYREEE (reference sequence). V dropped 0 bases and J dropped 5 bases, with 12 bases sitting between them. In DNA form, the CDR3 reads TGTGCCAGCAGCTTGGCCGGCGCTTGGAACGAGCAGTACTTC. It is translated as CASSLAGAWNEQYF. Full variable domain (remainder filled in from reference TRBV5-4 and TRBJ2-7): ETGVTQSPTHLIKTRGQQVTLRCSSQSGHNTVSWYQQALGQGPQFIFQYYREEENGRGNFPPRFSGLQFPNYSSELNVNALELDDSALYLCASSLAGAWNEQYFGPGTRLTVT.

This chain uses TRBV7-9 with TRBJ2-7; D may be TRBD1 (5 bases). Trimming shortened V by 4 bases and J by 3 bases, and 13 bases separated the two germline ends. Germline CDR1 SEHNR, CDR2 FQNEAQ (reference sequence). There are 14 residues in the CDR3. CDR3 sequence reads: CASSYQQDGYEQYF. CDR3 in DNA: TGTGCCAGCAGCTACCAACAGGATGGCTACGAGCAGTACTTC.

The CDR3 region is CASSSGGQLFF. In DNA form, the CDR3 reads TGTGCCAGCAGCTCGGGTGGGCAACTGTTTTTT. The rearrangement links TRBV7-2 to TRBJ1-4, with unresolved D. The CDR3 loop spans 11 amino acids. Germline assignment: CDR1 SGHTA and CDR2 FQGNSA. Deletions cut 4 bases from V and 12 bases from J, with 9 bases between.

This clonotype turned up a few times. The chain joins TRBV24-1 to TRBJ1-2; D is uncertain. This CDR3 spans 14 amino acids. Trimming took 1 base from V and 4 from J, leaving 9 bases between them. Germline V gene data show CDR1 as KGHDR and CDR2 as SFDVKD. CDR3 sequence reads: CATSDFDSSYGYTF. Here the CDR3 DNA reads TGTGCCACCAGTGATTTTGACTCCAGCTATGGCTACACCTTC.

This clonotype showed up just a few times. CDR3 sequence reads: CASCKGDYEQYF. CDR3 DNA sequence: TGTGCCAGCTGTAAGGGCGACTACGAGCAGTACTTC. The chain uses TRBV6-1 and TRBJ2-7, with unresolved D. Trimming removed 8 bases at V and 3 bases at J, with 11 bases between. Germline V gene data show CDR1 as MNHNS and CDR2 as SASEGT. The length of the CDR3 is 12 residues.

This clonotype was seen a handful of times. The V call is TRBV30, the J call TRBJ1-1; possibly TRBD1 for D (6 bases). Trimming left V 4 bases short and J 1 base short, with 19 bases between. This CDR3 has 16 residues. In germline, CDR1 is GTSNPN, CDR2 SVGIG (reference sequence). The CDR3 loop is CAWILPGGLENTEAFF. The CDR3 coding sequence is TGTGCCTGGATCCTACCCGGGGGGCTCGAGAACACTGAAGCTTTCTTT.

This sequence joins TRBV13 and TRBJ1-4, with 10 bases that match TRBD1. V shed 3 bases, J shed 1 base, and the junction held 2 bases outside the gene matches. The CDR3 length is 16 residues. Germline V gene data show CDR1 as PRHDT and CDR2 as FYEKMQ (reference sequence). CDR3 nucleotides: TGTGCCAGCAGCTTCGGACAGGGGGAAACTAATGAAAAACTGTTTTTT. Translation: CASSFGQGETNEKLFF.